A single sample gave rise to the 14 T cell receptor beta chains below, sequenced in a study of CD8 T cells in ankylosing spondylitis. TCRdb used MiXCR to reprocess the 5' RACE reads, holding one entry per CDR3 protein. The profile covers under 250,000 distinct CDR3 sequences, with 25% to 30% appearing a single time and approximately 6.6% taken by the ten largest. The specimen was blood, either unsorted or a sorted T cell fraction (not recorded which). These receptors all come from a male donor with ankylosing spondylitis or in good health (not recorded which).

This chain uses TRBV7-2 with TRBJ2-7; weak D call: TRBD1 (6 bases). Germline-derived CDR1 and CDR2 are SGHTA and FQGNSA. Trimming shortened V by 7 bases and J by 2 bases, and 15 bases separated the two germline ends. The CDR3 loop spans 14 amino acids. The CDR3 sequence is CASKVPGQTYEQYF. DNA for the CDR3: TGTGCCAGCAAAGTGCCGGGACAAACCTACGAGCAGTACTTC.

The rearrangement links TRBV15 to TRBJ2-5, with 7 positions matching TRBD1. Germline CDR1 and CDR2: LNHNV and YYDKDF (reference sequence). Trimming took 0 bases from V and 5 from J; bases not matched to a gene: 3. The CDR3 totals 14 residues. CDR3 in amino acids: CATSRDSRGETQYF. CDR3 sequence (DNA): TGTGCCACCAGCAGAGATAGCAGGGGGGAGACCCAGTACTTC.

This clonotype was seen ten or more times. The chain's CDR3 is CSAGPVGLKDTQYF. The CDR3 DNA sequence: TGCAGTGCTGGACCGGTGGGCCTAAAGGATACGCAGTATTTT. The genes are TRBV20-1 and TRBJ2-3, with unresolved D. Looked up from germline, CDR1 is DFQATT and CDR2 is SNEGSKA (reference sequence). This CDR3 spans 14 amino acids. The V gene lost 5 bases and the J gene lost 6 bases, with 18 bases spanning the gap.

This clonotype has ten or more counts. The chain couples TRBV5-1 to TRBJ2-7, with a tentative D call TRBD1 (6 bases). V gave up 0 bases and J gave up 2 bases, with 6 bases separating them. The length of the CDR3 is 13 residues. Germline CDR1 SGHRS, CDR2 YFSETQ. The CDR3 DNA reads TGCGCCAGCAGCTTGGACAGGGCCTACGAGCAGTACTTC. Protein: CASSLDRAYEQYF.

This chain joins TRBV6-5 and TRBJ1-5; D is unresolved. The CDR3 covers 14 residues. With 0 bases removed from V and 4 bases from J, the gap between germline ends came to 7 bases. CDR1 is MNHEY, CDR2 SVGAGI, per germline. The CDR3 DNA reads TGTGCCAGCAGTTACTCCTGGGATAATCAGCCCCAGCATTTT. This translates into CASSYSWDNQPQHF.

CDR3 sequence: CSAEGAGDTEAFF. CDR3 in DNA: TGCAGTGCTGAGGGGGCGGGGGATACTGAAGCTTTCTTT. The chain uses TRBV20-1 and TRBJ1-1; TRBD1 agrees at 7 bases. J gave up 5 bases and V 5 bases, and 8 bases lay outside the gene matches. The CDR3 totals 13 residues. CDR1 DFQATT and CDR2 SNEGSKA come from the germline V gene (reference sequence).

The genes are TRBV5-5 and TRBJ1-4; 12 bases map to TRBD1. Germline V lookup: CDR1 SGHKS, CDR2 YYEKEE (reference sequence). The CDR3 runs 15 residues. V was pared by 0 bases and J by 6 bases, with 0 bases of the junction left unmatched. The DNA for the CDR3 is TGTGCCAGCAGCTTGGGGGACAGGGGGCATGAAAAACTGTTTTTT. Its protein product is CASSLGDRGHEKLFF.

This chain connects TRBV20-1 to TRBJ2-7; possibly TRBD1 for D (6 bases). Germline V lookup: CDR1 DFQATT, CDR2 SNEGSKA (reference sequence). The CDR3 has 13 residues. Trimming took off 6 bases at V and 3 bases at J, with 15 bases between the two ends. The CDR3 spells CSAAGTPNYEQYF. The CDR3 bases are TGCAGTGCGGCCGGGACACCCAACTACGAGCAGTACTTC.

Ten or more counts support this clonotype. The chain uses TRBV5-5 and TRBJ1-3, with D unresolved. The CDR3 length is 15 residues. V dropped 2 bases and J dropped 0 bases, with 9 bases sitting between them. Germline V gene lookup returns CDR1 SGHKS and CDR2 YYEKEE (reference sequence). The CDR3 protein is CASSFGSSSGNTIYF. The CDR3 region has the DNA TGTGCCAGCAGCTTCGGCTCGAGCTCTGGAAACACCATATATTTT. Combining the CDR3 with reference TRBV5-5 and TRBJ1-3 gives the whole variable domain DAGVTQSPTHLIKTRGQQVTLRCSPISGHKSVSWYQQVLGQGPQFIFQYYEKEERGRGNFPDRFSARQFPNYSSELNVNALLLGDSALYLCASSFGSSSGNTIYFGEGSWLTVV.

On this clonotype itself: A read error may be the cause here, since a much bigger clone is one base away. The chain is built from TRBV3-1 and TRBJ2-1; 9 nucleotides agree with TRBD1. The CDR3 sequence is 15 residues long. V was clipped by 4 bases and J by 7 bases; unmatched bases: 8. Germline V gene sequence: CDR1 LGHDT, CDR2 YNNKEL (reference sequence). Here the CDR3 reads CASSPPMGTGNEQFF. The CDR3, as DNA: TGTGCCAGCAGCCCCCCTATGGGGACAGGGAATGAGCAGTTCTTC.

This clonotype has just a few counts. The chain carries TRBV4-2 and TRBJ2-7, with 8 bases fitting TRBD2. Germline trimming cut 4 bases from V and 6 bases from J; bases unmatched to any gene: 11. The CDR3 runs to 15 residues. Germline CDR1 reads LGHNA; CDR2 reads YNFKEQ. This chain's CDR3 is CASSPLAAMGGEQYF. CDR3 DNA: TGTGCCAGCAGCCCACTAGCGGCGATGGGGGGCGAGCAGTACTTC.

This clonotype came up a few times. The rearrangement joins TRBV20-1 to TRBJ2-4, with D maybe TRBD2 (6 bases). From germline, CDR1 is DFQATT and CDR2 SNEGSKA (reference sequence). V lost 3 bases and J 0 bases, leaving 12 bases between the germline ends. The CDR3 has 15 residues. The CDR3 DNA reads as TGCAGTGCTAGCGGGAGAAGTCTAGCCAAAAACATTCAGTACTTC. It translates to CSASGRSLAKNIQYF.

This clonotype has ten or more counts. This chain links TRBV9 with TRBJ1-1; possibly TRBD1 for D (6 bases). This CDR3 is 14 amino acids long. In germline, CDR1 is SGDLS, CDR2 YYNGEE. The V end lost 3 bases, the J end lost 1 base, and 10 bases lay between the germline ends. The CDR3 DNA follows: TGTGCCAGCAGCGCCATGGACAGGAACACTGAAGCTTTCTTT. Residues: CASSAMDRNTEAFF.

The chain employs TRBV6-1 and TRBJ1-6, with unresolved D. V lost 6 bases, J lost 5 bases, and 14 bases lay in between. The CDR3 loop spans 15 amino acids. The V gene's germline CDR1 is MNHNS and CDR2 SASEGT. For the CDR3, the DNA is TGTGCCAGCAGGTCGAGGAACGGAGATAATTCACCCCTCCACTTT. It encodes CASRSRNGDNSPLHF.